This passage covers 14 T cell receptor beta chains from one sample sequenced in a study of CD8+CD57+ T cells in acquired aplastic anemia. Profiling that covered TCR beta VDJ and CDR3 relied on genomic DNA as its template. Using its own MiXCR run on the reads, TCRdb lists one record per CDR3 protein. Found here are under 200,000 distinct CDR3 sequences, 64% of them singletons; the top ten hold around 45%. The sample comprised sorted CD4+, CD8+, or CD8+CD57+ T cells (not recorded which) from PBMCs. These receptors came from a human donor with severe aplastic anemia or a healthy control (not recorded which).

This clonotype came up many times. V is TRBV4-2 and J is TRBJ2-5; 8 bases line up with TRBD1. The CDR3 has 14 residues. The ends lost 4 bases at V and 2 bases at J; junction bases unmatched: 3. Germline V gene data show CDR1 as LGHNA and CDR2 as YNFKEQ. CDR3 DNA: TGTGCCAGCAGCCCTAGGACAGGGCAAGAGACCCAGTACTTC. Translating it yields CASSPRTGQETQYF.

The CDR3 loop reads CATTRGGVETQYF. The CDR3 DNA reads TGTGCCACCACACGGGGCGGTGTGGAGACCCAGTACTTC. The chain couples TRBV15 to TRBJ2-5; either TRBD1 or TRBD2 may fit D (5 bases each). CDR1 and CDR2 from the germline V gene are LNHNV and YYDKDF (reference sequence). Trimming left V 7 bases short and J 5 bases short, with 14 bases between. The CDR3 sequence is 13 residues long.

V gene TRBV7-9 combines with J gene TRBJ1-2, with D unresolved. V was pared by 4 bases and J by 3 bases, with 9 bases between. CDR1 SEHNR and CDR2 FQNEAQ come from the germline V gene (reference sequence). The length of the CDR3 is 13 residues. CDR3 sequence (DNA): TGTGCCAGCAGCTCCGGACGGGACTATGGCTACACCTTC. Protein sequence: CASSSGRDYGYTF.

V usage is TRBV12-3 or TRBV12-4 and J usage is TRBJ2-5; either TRBD1 or TRBD2 may supply D (6 bases each). The CDR3 extends over 15 amino acids. V was clipped by 0 bases and J by 4 bases, with 12 bases between them. As DNA, the CDR3 is TGTGCCAGCAGTTTAGCCGGGGGCTACGGAGAGACCCAGTACTTC. Translating it yields CASSLAGGYGETQYF.

This sequence joins TRBV5-1 and TRBJ2-1, with a possible D match to TRBD1 (6 bases). With 4 bases removed from V and 6 bases from J, the gap between germline ends came to 23 bases. Germline CDR1 and CDR2: SGHRS and YFSETQ. This CDR3 is 17 amino acids long. The CDR3 here is CASSPPRGGDLGNEQFF. The CDR3 bases are TGCGCCAGCAGCCCGCCCCGAGGGGGAGATCTGGGCAATGAGCAGTTCTTC.

This clonotype has at least ten counts. The chain links TRBV4-1 to TRBJ2-7; perhaps TRBD1 as D (5 bases). The V gene's germline CDR1 is MGHRA and CDR2 YSYEKL. The CDR3 extends over 15 amino acids. The germline V and J ends were trimmed by 1 base and 1 base, with 11 bases remaining between them. CDR3 region: CASSQVGPGSYEQYF. The CDR3 nucleotides read TGCGCCAGCAGCCAAGTCGGACCAGGGTCCTACGAGCAGTACTTC.

This clonotype was seen just once. The chain recombines TRBV2 with TRBJ2-3, with TRBD2 matching 9 bases. The V gene's germline CDR1 is SNHLY and CDR2 FYNNEI. The J segment lost 2 bases and the V segment lost 4 bases, leaving 4 bases of the junction unmatched. CDR3 size: 15 residues. The CDR3 loop reads CASSATSGYTDTQYF. In nucleotides, the CDR3 is TGTGCCAGCAGTGCGACTAGCGGATACACAGATACGCAGTATTTT.

V gene TRBV24-1 combines with J gene TRBJ1-6, with 8 nucleotides matching TRBD1. This CDR3 is 16 amino acids long. CDR1 is KGHDR and CDR2 is SFDVKD in the germline V gene. V shed 5 bases and J 7 bases; nucleotides not matched to a gene: 9. As DNA, the CDR3 is TGTGCCACCAGTGCCGGCGGGACAGGACTAAATTCACCCCTCCACTTT. Translating it yields CATSAGGTGLNSPLHF.

This clonotype was detected a few times. V is TRBV15 and J is TRBJ1-2; D remains ambiguous. Germline lookup yields CDR1 LNHNV and CDR2 YYDKDF (reference sequence). The CDR3 length is 13 residues. Between the trimmed V and J ends, which lost 0 bases and 0 bases, there was a span of 2 bases. The CDR3: CATSREANYGYTF. In DNA form, the CDR3 reads TGTGCCACCAGCAGAGAGGCTAACTATGGCTACACCTTC.

This chain joins TRBV9 and TRBJ2-5, with a weak D call TRBD2 (6 bases). The CDR3 length is 14 residues. Germline values: CDR1 SGDLS, CDR2 YYNGEE. Trimming pared 6 bases from V and 4 bases from J, leaving 16 bases between. Written as DNA, the CDR3 is TGTGCCAGCAACCGAGGCGGGGTTGGAGAGACCCAGTACTTC. The encoded protein is CASNRGGVGETQYF. Full variable domain (missing parts from reference TRBV9 and TRBJ2-5): DSGVTQTPKHLITATGQRVTLRCSPRSGDLSVYWYQQSLDQGLQFLIQYYNGEERAKGNILERFSAQQFPDLHSELNLSSLELGDSALYFCASNRGGVGETQYFGPGTRLLVL.

This chain connects TRBV5-1 to TRBJ1-3; TRBD1 aligns across 7 bases. The CDR3 covers 14 residues. V shed 4 bases and J 7 bases; nucleotides not matched to a gene: 8. Germline values: CDR1 SGHRS, CDR2 YFSETQ. The CDR3 nucleotides read TGCGCCAGCAGCCCACAGGGGTTGATGAACACCATATATTTT. It translates to CASSPQGLMNTIYF.

This clonotype has only a few counts. The CDR3 DNA reads as TGTGCCAGCAGTTGGACAGGTTACGAGCAGTACTTC. This sequence encodes CASSWTGYEQYF. The rearrangement links TRBV6-2 or TRBV6-3 to TRBJ2-7; TRBD1 aligns across 7 bases. The ends lost 4 bases at V and 4 bases at J; junction bases unmatched: 1. The CDR3 runs to 12 residues. CDR1 is MNHEY, CDR2 SVGEGT, per germline.

For this clonotype: One end of the junction is discordant with germline, which a read error may explain. The rearrangement links TRBV7-9 to TRBJ2-7; the match to TRBD2 covers 11 bases. This CDR3 has 14 amino acids. Germline CDR1 and CDR2: SEHNR and FQNEAQ (reference sequence). The CDR3 sequence is CASSSGLADYEQYF. The CDR3 DNA reads as TGTGCTAGCAGTTCGGGACTAGCGGACTACGAGCAGTACTTC.

V and J are TRBV6-4 and TRBJ2-7, with D tentatively TRBD1 (10 bases). CDR3 length: 18 amino acids. Trimming took 0 bases from V and 3 from J, leaving 21 bases between them. In germline, CDR1 is MRHNA, CDR2 SNTAGT. This CDR3 is CASSDSTGGTSGLYEQYF. The DNA for the CDR3 is TGTGCCAGCAGTGACTCGACAGGGGGCACTAGCGGGCTCTACGAGCAGTACTTC.